This T cell receptor (beta chain) was sequenced during a study (dated by TCRdb to 2015 to 2017). About the investigation overall: The study examined whether tumor-infiltrating Tregs in breast cancer are drawn from blood Tregs or arise in situ by conversion from other CD4+ T cell subsets. Summary of the overall study and its limitations: In terms of TCR gene usage, tumor memory CD4+ T cells clustered together with blood and lymph node memory CD4+ cells, as well as with lymph node naive CD4+ cells. Across 23 patients, roughly an eighth of tumor Treg TRBV12-4/TRBJ1-2 sequences were shared with naive CD4+ cells, compared with less than 2.1% shared with blood Tregs or memory cells. Validation in the larger cohort was restricted to a single TCR beta V-J rearrangement rather than whole repertoires. The greatest overlap of tumor-infiltrating Treg TCR alpha and beta sequences was with tumor naive CD4+ T cells, followed next by blood naive CD4+ T cells.

In its sample, this clonotype comes out as large (0.1 to 1%). Its antigen remains undetermined. No qualities accompany the bases; no much larger clone lies one base away. Cells that were CD4+CD25+CD127-/low were isolated as Tregs. A larger group of some 25 breast cancer patients was studied by sequencing a single TRBV12-4/TRBJ1-2 rearrangement in tumor Tregs and blood Treg, naive and memory CD4+ cells. Tumor tissue and lymph nodes obtained by ipsilateral axillary dissection were perfused with PBS, cut into small pieces and digested using collagenase I and hyaluronidase. Sorted cell populations were confirmed by FACS to exceed 90% purity. Library creation used multiplex PCR. The sequencer was an Ion Torrent PGM. Adaptor-ligated barcode primers were used to amplify TRBV12-4/TRBJ1-2 clonotypes in the approximately 24-patient analysis. TRBV12-4/TRBJ1-2 amplicons from the approximately 23-patient cohort were sequenced on the Ion Personal Genome Machine system. The paper's data handling went like this. For each of nine subset-tissue groups, sequencing data from the five patients were pooled, and the groups were then compared using unsupervised clustering of TCR gene usage. The Morisita-Horn index was used to calculate repertoire similarity, with shared sequences weighted according to their contribution to each repertoire. In TCRdb, the public reads were trimmed at Q25 with fastp and aligned with MiXCR, with productive beta chains retained. Identical CDR3 proteins give one entry, which carries the most common genes and DNA. In this record, the V and J calls reflect TCRdb's handling and not the investigators' own analysis. Within this sample are about 300 distinct CDR3 sequences, with roughly 17% of them counted one time only. Together, the top ten hold about 30% of the sample.

V and J are truncated by 2 bases and 2 bases respectively, leaving an intervening sequence of 15 bases. The CDR3 covers 16 residues, taking in both the cysteine and the phenylalanine. This entry keeps only the CDR3 DNA: 48 bases, framed from base 1. This clonotype originated in a female donor with breast cancer. The V and J genes are TRBV12-3 or TRBV12-4 and TRBJ1-2, with no confidently assigned D gene. The sample comprised tumor-infiltrating Tregs sorted from the breast tumor. The sequenced DNA: TGTGCCAGCAGTTTATTGGGCAGCGAGCGAAACTATGGCTACACCTTC. Translated, this gives CASSLLGSERNYGYTF.